This T cell receptor (beta chain) was sequenced during a study of control samples from healthy donors and cancer patients (TCRdb year 2020). Trimming at the junction amounts to 6 bases on V and 4 bases on J, and the germline ends lie 13 bases apart. Measured from the cysteine to the phenylalanine, the CDR3 is 14 residues long. CDR3 DNA only is kept here, 42 bases in frame from base 1. The germline V gene (reference sequence) gives CDR1 as MNHNY and CDR2 as SVGAGI. About this clone: This clone's antigen is unknown. Base qualities are not provided; no much larger clone lies one nucleotide away.

To prepare the library, the immunoSEQ multiplex PCR assay was applied. TCRdb took this table from immuneACCESS and kept in-frame rearrangements with V and J called. Such tables lack part of the clones; where checked against another copy, unresolved V genes explain under half of the gap, and the rest is unexplained. The sample table records approximately 60,000 clones; about nine tenths of these occur just once. The ten largest clones capture 0.95% to 1.5% of the sample. Rearrangement joined TRBV6-6 to TRBJ1-3, with no D gene named confidently. This sequence originates from a woman aged 45 to 65 with colorectal cancer. Sample: PBMCs. Read as DNA, the sequence is TGTGCCAGCAGCCCGTCCGGGAGGGGAAACACCATATATTTT. This is translated as CASSPSGRGNTIYF.